These 5 T cell receptor beta chains share one sample of origin, sequenced in a study of CD8 T cells in ankylosing spondylitis. TCRdb re-called the 5' RACE reads through MiXCR, storing one row per CDR3 protein. The sample lists roughly 470,000 distinct CDR3 sequences; roughly 25% were seen once. Study-wide results and caveats: It appeared that ankylosing spondylitis blood was characterized by a TCR beta motif of 8 or 9 highly homologous variants.

Which antigens these TCRs recognize remains unknown. Source material: blood, either unsorted or a sorted T cell fraction (not recorded which). The receptors shown here come from a male donor with ankylosing spondylitis.

The chain uses TRBV7-2 and TRBJ2-1, with TRBD2 matching 11 bases. Germline CDR1 SGHTA, CDR2 FQGNSA. CDR3 size: 16 residues. V dropped 2 bases and J dropped 3; count of bases not matched to a gene: 3. DNA for the CDR3: TGTGCCAGCAGCTTAAGTAGCGGGAGGGTCTACAATGAGCAGTTCTTC. It encodes CASSLSSGRVYNEQFF.

The chain carries TRBV15 and TRBJ1-1, with D uncertain. The V and J ends lost 5 bases and 1 base respectively, with 8 bases between them. Germline V gives CDR1 LNHNV, CDR2 YYDKDF (reference sequence). CDR3 size: 13 residues. CDR3 sequence (DNA): TGTGCCACCAGCGCGTTACAGAACACTGAAGCTTTCTTT. This gives the protein CATSALQNTEAFF.

This clonotype has only a few counts. The chain uses TRBV7-9 and TRBJ2-5; 7 bases are a match to TRBD1. Germline V gives CDR1 SEHNR, CDR2 FQNEAQ (reference sequence). J lost 14 bases, V lost 4 bases, and 7 bases had no gene match. CDR3 length equals 11 residues. DNA of the CDR3: TGTGCCAGCAGCTCGACAGGGTTCGAATACTTC. It codes for CASSSTGFEYF.

This clonotype was seen more than once but under ten times. The chain employs TRBV7-9 and TRBJ1-1, with D tentatively TRBD1 (5 bases). V was cut by 7 bases and J by 6 bases, with 15 bases left in between. The CDR3 totals 13 residues. The germline V gene has CDR1 SEHNR and CDR2 FQNEAQ (reference sequence). The CDR3 sequence: CASILTGGAEAFF. The CDR3 DNA reads as TGTGCCAGCATTCTTACGGGGGGAGCTGAAGCTTTCTTT.

This clonotype occurred a few times. The rearrangement joins TRBV6-1 to TRBJ2-1; 13 bases are shared with TRBD2. Trimming at V came to 5 bases and at J to 5 bases, leaving 9 bases not matched to a gene. Germline CDR1 and CDR2: MNHNS and SASEGT. The CDR3 spans 17 residues. CDR3 amino acids: CASSRRTSGSFDNEQFF. CDR3 coding DNA: TGTGCCAGCAGTCGCCGGACTAGCGGGAGTTTCGACAATGAGCAGTTCTTC.